This is a list of T cell receptor beta chains from one sample in a study of monozygotic twins with inflammatory bowel disease. TCRdb reprocessed the 5' RACE reads and stores each CDR3 protein as one record, lacking DNA. The specimen's table records hundreds of thousands of distinct CDR3 sequences. The sample consisted of blood. The receptors originated from a human donor with ulcerative colitis or Crohn's disease, or a healthy co-twin of an affected twin (not recorded which). Each CDR3 is given with its conserved first and last residue.

CASSSRDTLHF TRBJ1-6 TRBV3-1
CSAVRQGNYNEQFF TRBJ2-1 TRBV29-1
CASGGGPGYGYTF TRBJ1-2 TRBV12-3/TRBV12-4
CATSTIIGPGNTIYF TRBJ1-3 TRBV15
CASSQVKEGGRYNEQFF TRBJ2-1 TRBV3-1
CATLRNRAPYEQYF TRBJ2-7 TRBV28
CASTDVLSRYNEQFF TRBJ2-1 TRBV5-1
CASMLTGANVLTF TRBJ2-6 TRBV6-5
CASRDRGSISGNTIYF TRBJ1-3 TRBV12-3/TRBV12-4
CASSQVRGSEQYF TRBJ2-7 TRBV3-1
CASSQFSGLNQPQHF TRBJ1-5 TRBV3-1
CSVYSGGAPSTDTQYF TRBJ2-3 TRBV29-1
CSASSRGEKIQYF TRBJ2-4 TRBV20-1
CASTTGQGTDTQYF TRBJ2-3 TRBV28
CASSPRQINNEQFF TRBJ2-1 TRBV18
CSARDGTQGAAGELFF TRBJ2-2 TRBV20-1
CASTPGQPGDEQFF TRBJ2-1 TRBV5-1
CATSEQGLSIADTQYF TRBJ2-3 TRBV24-1
CASAPTSASTDTQYF TRBJ2-3 TRBV7-9
CASSLDLGTGELFF TRBJ2-2 TRBV11-2
CASRPDRGSHEQYF TRBJ2-7 TRBV4-1
CASSSTWWEQFF TRBJ2-1 TRBV5-6
CASRGPNNAGTIYF TRBJ1-3 TRBV6-1
CASSLGRTGQETQYF TRBJ2-5 TRBV7-9
CASSPRQPFTEAFF TRBJ1-1 TRBV7-8
CASSQGGGTRETQYF TRBJ2-5 TRBV4-2
CASTGGPQETQYF TRBJ2-5 TRBV7-9
CASNRGGQNTGELFF TRBJ2-2 TRBV19
CSGTSGISEQFF TRBJ2-1 TRBV29-1
CASSQDRVKTGELFF TRBJ2-2 TRBV3-1
CASSQFGGTSNEQFF TRBJ2-1 TRBV7-3
CASSVLGVADTQYF TRBJ2-3 TRBV14
CASSLVTGIKETQYF TRBJ2-5 TRBV28
CASSASSGGIGELFF TRBJ2-2 TRBV12-3/TRBV12-4
CASRRGFGVFNTEAFF TRBJ1-1 TRBV6-1
CASSQEVRPGELFF TRBJ2-2 TRBV4-1
CASSAGLAGLYNEQFF TRBJ2-1 TRBV27
CASGGGEGQAKNIQYF TRBJ2-4 TRBV2
CASSLYGHNSNQPQHF TRBJ1-5 TRBV12-3/TRBV12-4
CASSLVGKGNNQPQHF TRBJ1-5 TRBV7-9
CASSHPEGGRNQPQHF TRBJ1-5 TRBV6-2/TRBV6-3
CASSLVGQTEAFF TRBJ1-1 TRBV5-4
CASSLQQETQYF TRBJ2-5 TRBV5-6
CASSQDRQYPYNEQFF TRBJ2-1 TRBV4-1
CASSERTSGGSQETQYF TRBJ2-5 TRBV6-1
CASSLAGLAGGQYF TRBJ2-7 TRBV7-2
CASSADPLIYGYTF TRBJ1-2 TRBV7-2
CSVEGTGMNEQYF TRBJ2-7 TRBV29-1
CASSVTRDTDTQYF TRBJ2-3 TRBV7-2
CASNSGLAGTNEQFF TRBJ2-1 TRBV5-1
CASSLAVLGANVLTF TRBJ2-6 TRBV7-9
CASSEGGRETQYF TRBJ2-5 TRBV7-2
CASSFLLDNEQFF TRBJ2-1 TRBV11-2
CASSRPTGGDTGELFF TRBJ2-2 TRBV5-8
CASSLGSSGTITDTQYF TRBJ2-3 TRBV7-2
CASSLGGAANYGYTF TRBJ1-2 TRBV7-2
CSAKGLDNSPLHF TRBJ1-6 TRBV20-1